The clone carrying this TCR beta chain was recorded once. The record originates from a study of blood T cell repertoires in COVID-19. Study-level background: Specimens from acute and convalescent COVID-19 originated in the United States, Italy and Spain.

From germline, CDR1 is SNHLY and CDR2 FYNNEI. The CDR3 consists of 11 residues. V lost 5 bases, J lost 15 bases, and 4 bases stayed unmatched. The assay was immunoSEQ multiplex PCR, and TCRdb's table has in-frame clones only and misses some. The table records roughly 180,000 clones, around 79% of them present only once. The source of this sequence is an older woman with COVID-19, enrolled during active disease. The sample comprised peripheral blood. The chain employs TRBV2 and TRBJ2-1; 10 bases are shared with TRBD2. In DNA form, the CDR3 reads TGTGCCAGCAGTTCTAGCGGGAGTCGGTTCTTC. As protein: CASSSSGSRFF.